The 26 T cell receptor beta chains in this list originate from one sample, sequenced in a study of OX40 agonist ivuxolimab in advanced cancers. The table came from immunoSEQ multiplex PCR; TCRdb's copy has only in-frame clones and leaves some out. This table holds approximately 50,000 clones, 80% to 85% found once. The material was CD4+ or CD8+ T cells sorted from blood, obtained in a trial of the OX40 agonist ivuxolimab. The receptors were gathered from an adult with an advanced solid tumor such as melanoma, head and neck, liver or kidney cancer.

The CDR3 protein is CATSRTRSQGNEQFF. DNA of the CDR3: TGTGCCACCAGCAGAACCCGGAGTCAGGGCAATGAGCAGTTCTTC. This chain joins TRBV15 and TRBJ2-1; TRBD1 is a possible D gene (5 bases). The CDR3 length is 15 residues. The V end was cut by 2 bases, the J end by 6 bases, with 14 bases between. Germline V gene sequence: CDR1 LNHNV, CDR2 YYDKDF (reference sequence).

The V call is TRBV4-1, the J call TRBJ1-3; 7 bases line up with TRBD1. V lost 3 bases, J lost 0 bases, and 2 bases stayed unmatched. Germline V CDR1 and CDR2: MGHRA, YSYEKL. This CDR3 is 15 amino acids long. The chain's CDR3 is CASSQGQSSGNTIYF. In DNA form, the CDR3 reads TGCGCCAGCAGCCAGGGACAGAGCTCTGGAAACACCATATATTTT.

The CDR3 is CASSLTGTSGYNEQFF. CDR3 coding DNA: TGTGCCAGCAGCCTCACCGGGACTAGCGGGTACAATGAGCAGTTCTTC. The V and J genes are TRBV5-4 and TRBJ2-1; 12 bases line up with TRBD2. V lost 4 bases and J lost 4; bases outside the gene matches: 6. CDR1 is SGHNT, CDR2 YYREEE, per germline (reference sequence). The CDR3 is 16 residues long.

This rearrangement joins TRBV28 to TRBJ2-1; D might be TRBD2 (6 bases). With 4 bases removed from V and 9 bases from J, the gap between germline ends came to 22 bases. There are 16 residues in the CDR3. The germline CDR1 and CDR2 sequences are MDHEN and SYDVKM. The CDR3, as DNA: TGTGCCAGCAGTTCCCATACGGGCGGGAACAAGGGTGAGCAGTTCTTC. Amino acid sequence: CASSSHTGGNKGEQFF.

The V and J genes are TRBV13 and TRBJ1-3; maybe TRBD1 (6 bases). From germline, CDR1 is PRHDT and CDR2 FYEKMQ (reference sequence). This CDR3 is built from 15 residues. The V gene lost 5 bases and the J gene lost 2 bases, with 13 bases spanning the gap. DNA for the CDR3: TGTGCCAGCAGCCTCGACAGGCGAGCTGGAAACACCATATATTTT. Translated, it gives CASSLDRRAGNTIYF.

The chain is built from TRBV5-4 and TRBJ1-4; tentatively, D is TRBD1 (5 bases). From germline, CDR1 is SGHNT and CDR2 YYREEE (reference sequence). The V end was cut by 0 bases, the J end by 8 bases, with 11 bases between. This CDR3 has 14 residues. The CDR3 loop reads CASSLGGTGEKLFF. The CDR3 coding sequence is TGTGCCAGCAGCTTGGGGGGGACTGGGGAAAAACTGTTTTTT.

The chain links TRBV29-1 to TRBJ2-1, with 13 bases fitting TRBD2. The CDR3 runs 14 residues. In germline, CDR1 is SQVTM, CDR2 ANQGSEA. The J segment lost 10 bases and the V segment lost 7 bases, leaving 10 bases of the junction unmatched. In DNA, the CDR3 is TGCAGCGCAGAGGGACTAGCGGGACGGCCCGAGCAGTTCTTC. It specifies CSAEGLAGRPEQFF.

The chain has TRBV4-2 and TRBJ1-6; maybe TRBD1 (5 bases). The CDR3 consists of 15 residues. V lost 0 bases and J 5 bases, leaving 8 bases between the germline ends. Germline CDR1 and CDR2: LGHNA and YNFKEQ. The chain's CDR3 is CASSQDRGNNSPLHF. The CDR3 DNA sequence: TGTGCCAGCAGCCAAGATCGGGGGAATAATTCACCCCTCCACTTT.

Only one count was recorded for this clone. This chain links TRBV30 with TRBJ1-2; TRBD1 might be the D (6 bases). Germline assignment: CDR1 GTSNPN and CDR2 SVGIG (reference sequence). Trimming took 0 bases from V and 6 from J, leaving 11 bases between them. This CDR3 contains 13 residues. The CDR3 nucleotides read TGTGCCTGGAGTGTGGCGGGGGGCAATGGCTACACCTTC. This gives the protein CAWSVAGGNGYTF.

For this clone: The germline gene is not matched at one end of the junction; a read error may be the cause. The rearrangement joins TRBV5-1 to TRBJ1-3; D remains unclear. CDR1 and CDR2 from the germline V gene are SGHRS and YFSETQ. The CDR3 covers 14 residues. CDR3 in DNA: TGCGCCAGCAGCTCTTCAATTTCTGGAAACGCCATATATTTT. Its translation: CASSSSISGNAIYF.

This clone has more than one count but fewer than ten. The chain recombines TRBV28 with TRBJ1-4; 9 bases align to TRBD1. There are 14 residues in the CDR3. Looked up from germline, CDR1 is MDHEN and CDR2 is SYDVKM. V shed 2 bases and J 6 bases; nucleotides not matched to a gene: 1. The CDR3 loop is CASSLRQGDEKLFF. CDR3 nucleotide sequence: TGTGCCAGCAGTTTAAGACAGGGGGATGAAAAACTGTTTTTT.

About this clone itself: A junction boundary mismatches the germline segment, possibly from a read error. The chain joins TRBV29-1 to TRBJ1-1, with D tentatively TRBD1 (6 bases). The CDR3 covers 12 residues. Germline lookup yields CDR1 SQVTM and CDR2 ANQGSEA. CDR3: CSGNRENIEAFF. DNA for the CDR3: TGCAGCGGAAACAGGGAAAACATTGAAGCTTTCTTT.

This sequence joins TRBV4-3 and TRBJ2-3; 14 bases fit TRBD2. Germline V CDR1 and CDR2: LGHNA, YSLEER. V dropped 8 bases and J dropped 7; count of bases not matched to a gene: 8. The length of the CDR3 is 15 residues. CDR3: CASQRGLAGENTQYF. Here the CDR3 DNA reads TGCGCCAGCCAAAGGGGACTAGCGGGAGAAAATACGCAGTATTTT.

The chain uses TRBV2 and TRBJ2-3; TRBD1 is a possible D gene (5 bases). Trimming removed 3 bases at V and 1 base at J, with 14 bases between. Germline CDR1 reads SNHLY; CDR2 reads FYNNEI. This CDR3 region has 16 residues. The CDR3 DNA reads TGTGCCAGCAGTGACCCCCAGGGTGGTGGCACAGATACGCAGTATTTT. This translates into CASSDPQGGGTDTQYF.

The CDR3, as DNA: TGTGCCAGTAGTAGGGGACAGCTCCCATCCACTGAAGCTTTCTTT. Translating gives CASSRGQLPSTEAFF. V gene TRBV19 combines with J gene TRBJ1-1; 7 positions match TRBD1. Trimming removed 4 bases from V and 4 bases from J; junction bases left unmatched: 9. The CDR3 has 15 residues. Germline CDR1 reads LNHDA; CDR2 reads SQIVND (reference sequence).

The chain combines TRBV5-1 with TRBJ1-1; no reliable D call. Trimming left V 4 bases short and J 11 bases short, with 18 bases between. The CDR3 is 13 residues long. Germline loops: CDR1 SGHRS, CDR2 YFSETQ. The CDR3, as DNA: TGCGCCAGCAGCCCTGGAGGTGGAGAGCGTGCTTTCTTT. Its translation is CASSPGGGERAFF.

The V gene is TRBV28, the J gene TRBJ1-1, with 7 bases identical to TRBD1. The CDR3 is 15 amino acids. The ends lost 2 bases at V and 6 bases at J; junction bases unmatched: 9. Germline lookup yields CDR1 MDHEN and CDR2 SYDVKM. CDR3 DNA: TGTGCCAGCAGTTTACCCGGGACAGCTCTCTCTGAAGCTTTCTTT. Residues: CASSLPGTALSEAFF.

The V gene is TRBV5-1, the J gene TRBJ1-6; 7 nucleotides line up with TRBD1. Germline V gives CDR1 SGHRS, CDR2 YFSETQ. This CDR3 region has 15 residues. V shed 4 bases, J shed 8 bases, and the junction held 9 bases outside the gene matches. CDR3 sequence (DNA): TGCGCCAGCAGCCTGACAGGGATGAGCGATTCACCCCTCCACTTT. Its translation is CASSLTGMSDSPLHF.

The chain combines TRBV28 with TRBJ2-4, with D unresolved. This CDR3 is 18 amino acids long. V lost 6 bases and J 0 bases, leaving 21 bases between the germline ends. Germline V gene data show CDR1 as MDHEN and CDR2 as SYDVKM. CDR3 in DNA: TGTGCCAGCAGCGCGCCCGACATTTACTTACTAGCCAAAAACATTCAGTACTTC. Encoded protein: CASSAPDIYLLAKNIQYF.

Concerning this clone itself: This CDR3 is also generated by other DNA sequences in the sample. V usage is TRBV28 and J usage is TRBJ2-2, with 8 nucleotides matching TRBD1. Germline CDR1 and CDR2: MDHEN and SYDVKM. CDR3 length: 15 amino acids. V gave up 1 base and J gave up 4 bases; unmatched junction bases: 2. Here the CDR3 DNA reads TGTGCCAGCAGTTTATCTGGGACAGGCACCGGGGAGCTGTTTTTT. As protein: CASSLSGTGTGELFF.

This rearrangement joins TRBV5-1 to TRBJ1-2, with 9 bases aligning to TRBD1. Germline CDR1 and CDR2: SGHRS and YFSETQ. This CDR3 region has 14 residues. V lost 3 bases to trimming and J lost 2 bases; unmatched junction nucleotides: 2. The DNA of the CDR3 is TGCGCCAGCAGCTGGGGACAGGGCAACTATGGCTACACCTTC. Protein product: CASSWGQGNYGYTF.

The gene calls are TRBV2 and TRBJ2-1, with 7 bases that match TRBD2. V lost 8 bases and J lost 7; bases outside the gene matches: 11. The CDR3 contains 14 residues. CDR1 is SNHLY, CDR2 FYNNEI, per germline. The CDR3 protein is CASGGGSGGNEQFF. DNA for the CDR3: TGTGCCAGCGGTGGCGGGAGTGGAGGGAATGAGCAGTTCTTC.

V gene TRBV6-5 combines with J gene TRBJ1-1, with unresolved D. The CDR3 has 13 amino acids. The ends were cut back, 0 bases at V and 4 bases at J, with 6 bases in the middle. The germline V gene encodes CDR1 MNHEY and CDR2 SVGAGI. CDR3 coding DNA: TGTGCCAGCAGTTACTCCCGTAGCACTGAAGCTTTCTTT. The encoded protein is CASSYSRSTEAFF.

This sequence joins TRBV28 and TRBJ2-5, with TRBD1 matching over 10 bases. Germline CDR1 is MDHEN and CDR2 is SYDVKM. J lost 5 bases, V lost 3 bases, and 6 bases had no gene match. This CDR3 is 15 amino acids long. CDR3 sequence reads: CASSLGQGSGETQYF. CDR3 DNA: TGTGCCAGCAGTTTGGGACAGGGGTCCGGGGAGACCCAGTACTTC.

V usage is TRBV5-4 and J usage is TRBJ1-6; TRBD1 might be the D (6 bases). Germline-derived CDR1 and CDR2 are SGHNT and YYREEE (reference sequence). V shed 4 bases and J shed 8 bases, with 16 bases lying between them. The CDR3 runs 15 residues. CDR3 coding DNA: TGTGCCAGCAGCGTATTAGGGGGGGCTTATTCACCCCTCCACTTT. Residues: CASSVLGGAYSPLHF.

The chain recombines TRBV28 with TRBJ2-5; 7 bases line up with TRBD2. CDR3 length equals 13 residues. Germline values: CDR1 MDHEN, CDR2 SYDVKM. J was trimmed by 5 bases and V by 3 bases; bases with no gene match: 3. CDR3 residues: CASSFGGSETQYF. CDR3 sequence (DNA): TGTGCCAGCAGTTTCGGGGGGTCGGAGACCCAGTACTTC.